This T cell receptor beta chain stems from a study of cytomegalovirus exposure and HLA in healthy donors. Study summary: The Caucasian-associated ancestry cluster held 80% to 90% of 300 to 500 genotyped donors.

A word on this clone: Its antigen is as yet unknown.

Findings and caveats of the study: Accurate predictions that matched the HLA-A and HLA-B alleles of most subjects were reportedly made from TCR beta sequences.

Vbeta (60) and Jbeta (13) primers were used in the PCR. This table comes from immunoSEQ multiplex PCR, and its TCRdb copy is limited to in-frame clones, with some not included. The table includes tens of thousands of clones, about four fifths detected once. Germline V lookup: CDR1 SGHVS, CDR2 FNYEAQ. With V trimmed by 2 bases and J by 0 bases, 3 bases remained unmatched. This CDR3 has 15 residues. The chain employs TRBV7-6 and TRBJ1-1; 7 bases are a match to TRBD1. The receptor's source is a female donor in good health and CMV-seronegative. The material sequenced was PBMCs. CDR3 amino acids: CASSLQGDLNTEAFF. The CDR3 region has the DNA TGTGCCAGCAGCTTACAGGGGGACCTGAACACTGAAGCTTTCTTT.